This T cell receptor beta chain appears in the sequencing data of a study of T cells in Graves' hyperthyroidism and ophthalmopathy. Study-wide findings and caveats: Before onset, ophthalmopathy was predicted by the model a median about 6.2 months earlier.

Enrolled ophthalmopathy patients presented with a Clinical Activity Score of at least 3, a NOSPECS grade of at least 4, and disease duration under 3 months. Cells are PBMCs isolated from roughly 10 ml of fresh blood. RNA transcripts were the template for amplifying TCR beta CDR3 regions. HTBI primers were used for first-round RT-PCR of the TCR CDR3. From the multiplex PCR reads, TCRdb called clonotypes with MiXCR, one entry per CDR3 protein. Among over 350,000 distinct CDR3 sequences listed, approximately 18% were seen once. This clonotype has a handful of counts. Its target is not known. Trimming took off 3 bases at V and 3 bases at J, with 15 bases between the two ends. This CDR3 region has 16 residues. The germline gives CDR1 MNHNS, CDR2 SASEGT.

The sample comprised blood. The J gene is TRBJ2-1, the V gene TRBV6-1; D might be TRBD1 (6 bases). The receptor's source is a man aged 18 to 29 with Graves' ophthalmopathy. CDR3 protein: CASSDLGGPYYNEQFF. CDR3 in DNA: TGTGCCAGCAGTGATTTAGGGGGACCTTACTACAATGAGCAGTTCTTC.